This T cell receptor beta chain was sequenced for a study of T-cell memory formation after mild COVID-19 (dated by TCRdb to about 2021). About the full investigation: Most TCR sequence clusters were specific to one of the two donors. In a couple of donors, T-cell clones that expanded and contracted after mild COVID-19 were followed by sequencing TCRalpha and TCRbeta repertoires longitudinally. Two young, previously healthy adult volunteers, one female and one male, were included in the cohort.

Here is what the overall study found, with its caveats: Some responding clones were found in pre-infection memory, which suggests that pre-existing cross-reactive memory T cells took part in the SARS-CoV-2 response. SARS-CoV-2 specificity of the second-wave clones peaking on day 37 was not confirmed. Contracting CD4+ clones were found mainly in CM and EM memory subsets, while CD8+ clones were enriched in EMRA. From day 15 to 85, contracting clones showed balanced CD4/CD8 phenotypes, whereas a second wave of clones that expanded from day 15 to 37 leaned towards CD4+. Only a couple of mild cases were covered by the study, and larger cohorts that include severe cases with pre-infection samples were considered necessary.

Sequencing took place on an Illumina NovaSeq 6000. TCRalpha and TCRbeta cDNA libraries were constructed by 5'RACE with constant-segment primers, with sample barcodes and unique molecular identifiers being introduced. Trizol reagent was used to extract RNA from every sample. The libraries were amplified in two PCR steps, and the second step added a second sample barcode and Illumina TruSeq adapters. Sequencing of the libraries was done on an Illumina NovaSeq, producing 2 x 150 bp paired-end reads. In the authors' own workflow: The reads were demultiplexed and collapsed into UMI-guided consensus sequences using migec v1.2.7. Using mixcr v2.1.11, UMI consensuses were aligned to TRA and TRB V and J templates and then assembled into clonotypes. Clonotypes were classified as expanded or contracted when called significant by both edgeR and NoisET, with noise models trained on biological replicates. edgeR calls used a false discovery rate-adjusted p below 0.01 and a log2 fold-change threshold of 1. As an exploratory analysis of dynamics, max-normalized trajectories of the 1000 most abundant clonotypes were examined by PCA with hierarchical clustering. Separately sequenced CD4+ and CD8+ repertoires were used to assign a CD4 or CD8 phenotype to each responding clone. TCRdb's own reprocessing of the public reads used fastp at Q25 and MiXCR and kept productive beta chains. All rows with the same CDR3 protein become a single entry with the most common DNA and genes. The V and J calls and clone size come from TCRdb's table, not from the authors' own analysis. This sample gives about 400,000 distinct CDR3 sequences in total; about 22% of them show up just once. Roughly 13% of the sample belongs to the ten largest clones.

This clonotype has at least ten counts. Its antigen specificity is not known. No much larger clone is present one base from it, and per-base qualities are unavailable. Ficoll-Paque density gradient centrifugation was the method used to isolate PBMCs. Per the germline V gene, LGHNA is the CDR1 and YNFKEQ is the CDR2. V was cut back by 4 bases and J by 2 bases, leaving a gap of 8 bases between them. From the cysteine through the phenylalanine, the CDR3 covers 13 amino acids. Just the 39-base CDR3 DNA is kept, in frame starting at base 1. The receptor's source is an adult woman who had mild COVID-19 (a few samples of this study predate the infection). The sample titles of this study are shuffled in the database, so cell type and time point are left out; the donor was told from shared clones. The rearrangement joined TRBV4-2 to TRBJ2-5; the D region possibly corresponds to TRBD2 (5 bases align). Sequencing input: PBMCs or a T cell subset sorted from them (not recorded which). The nucleotide sequence is TGTGCCAGCAGCCCGACGGGGCAAGAGACCCAGTACTTC. Its translation is CASSPTGQETQYF.